This TCR beta chain was recorded in a study of CD8 T cells in Susac syndrome. Findings and limits, study-wide: Individuals included in the TCR sequencing and HLA analysis were acknowledged by the study to be relatively few in number. Clonal expansion was missing from Susac syndrome CD4+ T cell repertoires.

Trimming pared 1 base from V and 6 bases from J, leaving 8 bases between. Germline V CDR1 and CDR2: GTSNPN, SVGIG (reference sequence). The CDR3 is 12 residues long. Reverse transcription of about 0.45 to 1 ug RNA was carried out with random hexamers. It was immunoSEQ multiplex PCR that amplified TCR beta CDR3 across 54 Vbeta and 13 Jbeta. TCRdb passed the immunoSEQ multiplex PCR reads through MiXCR, listing each CDR3 protein once. The table lists some 99,000 distinct CDR3 sequences, 85% to 95% of them singletons. Under recently defined diagnostic criteria, the patients with Susac syndrome qualified as having definite or probable disease. Concerning this clonotype: Its antigen is unidentified.

The genes are TRBV30 and TRBJ2-3; D gene uncertain. The sample comprised CD4+ T cells from PBMCs. This receptor was identified in a human donor with Susac syndrome. This CDR3 reads CAWSGLGDTQYF. The CDR3, as DNA: TGTGCCTGGAGTGGGCTCGGCGATACGCAGTATTTT. Drawing the rest from reference TRBV30 and TRBJ2-3, the complete variable domain is SQTIHQWPATLVQPVGSPLSLECTVEGTSNPNLYWYRQAAGRGLQLLFYSVGIGQISSEVPQNLSASRPQDRQFILSSKKLLLSDSGFYLCAWSGLGDTQYFGPGTRLTVL.